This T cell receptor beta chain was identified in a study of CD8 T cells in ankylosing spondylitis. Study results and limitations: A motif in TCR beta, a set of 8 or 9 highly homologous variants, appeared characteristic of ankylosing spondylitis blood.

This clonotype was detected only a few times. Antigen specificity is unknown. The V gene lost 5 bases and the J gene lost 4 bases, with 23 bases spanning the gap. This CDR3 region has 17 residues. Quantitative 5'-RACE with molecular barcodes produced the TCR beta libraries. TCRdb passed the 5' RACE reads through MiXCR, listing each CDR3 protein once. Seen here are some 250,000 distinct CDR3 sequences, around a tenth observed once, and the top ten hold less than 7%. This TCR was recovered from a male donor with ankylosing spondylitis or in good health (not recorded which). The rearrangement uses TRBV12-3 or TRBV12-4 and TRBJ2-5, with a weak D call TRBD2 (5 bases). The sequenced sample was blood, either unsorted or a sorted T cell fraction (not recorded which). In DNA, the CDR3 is TGTGCCAGCAGTCACCCACCTAGACGGGGAGCGGTAGAGACCCAGTACTTC. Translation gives CASSHPPRRGAVETQYF.